The rows below give T cell receptor beta chains drawn from one sample of a study of blood T cell repertoires in COVID-19. Clones were read by immunoSEQ multiplex PCR, and TCRdb kept only the in-frame ones, dropping some. The sample carries about 60,000 clones, 70% to 80% recorded once. The sample consisted of peripheral blood. The source of these receptors is a human donor in a cohort sampled during active COVID-19. The CDR3 runs from the conserved cysteine through the conserved F or W. D genes are given only for firm matches. Clone size, where shown, is once, few, many, or a class for clones that have expanded.

cdr3_nt cdr3_aa d_call v_call clone_size j_call
TGTGCCAGCAGTTTATTGGCGGGAGGAGCTAGGAATGAGCAGTTCTTC CASSLLAGGARNEQFF TRBD2 TRBV27 . TRBJ2-1
TGTGCCAGCAGCCAAGATAGAGGTTCCTCCTACGAGCAGTACTTC CASSQDRGSSYEQYF . TRBV4-2 . TRBJ2-7
TGTGCCAGCAGTGGTACAGCCAACCATGAGCAGTTCTTC CASSGTANHEQFF . TRBV6-4 . TRBJ2-1
TGCAGCATACGCGGGACGACGGACCCCCGCCCCCATGGCTACACCTTC CSIRGTTDPRPHGYTF . TRBV29-1 . TRBJ1-2
TGTGCCAGCAGCTTATTCGCAGGGAAAGACTCTGGCTACACCTTC CASSLFAGKDSGYTF . TRBV11-2 . TRBJ1-2
TGTGCCAGCAGCACTGGTCGGGGTTACGAGCAGTACTTC CASSTGRGYEQYF . TRBV7-2 . TRBJ2-7
TGTGCCAGCAGTTCCGGGACAGGGGTGAGCCAGCCCCAGCATTTT CASSSGTGVSQPQHF TRBD1 TRBV28 . TRBJ1-5
TGCAGCGTTGAGAGCAGGAATGAGCAGTTCTTC CSVESRNEQFF . TRBV29-1 . TRBJ2-1
TGTGCCAGCAGGCCACTAGCAAGGGTCGGGGAGCTGTTTTTT CASRPLARVGELFF . TRBV27 . TRBJ2-2
TGTGCCAGCAGCTTGACCGGGGATAGCAATCAGCCCCAGCATTTT CASSLTGDSNQPQHF . TRBV7-2 . TRBJ1-5
TGTGCCAGCAGCTTGGAGCGGGGTGAAGCTTTCTTT CASSLERGEAFF . TRBV5-6 . TRBJ1-1
TGTGCCAGCTCACGACTAGAGGATCAGCCCCAGCATTTT CASSRLEDQPQHF . TRBV18 few TRBJ1-5
TGTGCCAGCAGTCACGGGACTTTCAATGAGCAGTACTTC CASSHGTFNEQYF . TRBV6-2/TRBV6-3 . TRBJ2-7
TGTGCCAGCAGCTTGGCCGGTGGGCAGGGCTTAGAGACCCAGTACTTC CASSLAGGQGLETQYF . TRBV5-6 . TRBJ2-5
TGTGCCAGCTCACCCCGCTCCTACGAGCAGTACTTC CASSPRSYEQYF . TRBV18 few TRBJ2-7
TGTGCCAGCAGTGGTAACAGGGGTCGGGAGCTGTTTTTT CASSGNRGRELFF TRBD1 TRBV2 . TRBJ2-2
TGTGCCAGCAGCTTTAGTCCTAGCAGGACCAATGAGCAGTTCTTC CASSFSPSRTNEQFF . TRBV7-2 . TRBJ2-1
TGTGCCAGCAGTTGGGGAGTCTCTGGAAACACCATATATTTT CASSWGVSGNTIYF . TRBV28 once TRBJ1-3
TGTGCCAGCAGCCGAGGGGGGGATCAAGAGACCCAGTACTTC CASSRGGDQETQYF . TRBV4-2 . TRBJ2-5
TGTGCCAGTAGCAACATGAATGGCTACACCTTC CASSNMNGYTF . TRBV19 . TRBJ1-2
TGTGCCAGCAGCTTAAGGAACTGGGCCTGGGGCTACACCTTC CASSLRNWAWGYTF . TRBV7-2 few TRBJ1-2
TGTGCCAGTAGGTCCCCGGGTAGTCAGCCCCAGCATTTT CASRSPGSQPQHF . TRBV19 . TRBJ1-5
TGTGCCAGCAGTGAAGCGATCTCTGTACTGGAGACCCAGTACTTC CASSEAISVLETQYF . TRBV2 . TRBJ2-5
TGTGCCAGCAGTCCCATCTTCATCGCGGGGAGATACGAGCAGTACTTC CASSPIFIAGRYEQYF . TRBV11-2 . TRBJ2-7
TGCGCCAGCAGTGAGGACAGGGGGAGCTCCTACGAGCAGTACTTC CASSEDRGSSYEQYF TRBD1 TRBV10-1 . TRBJ2-7
TGTGCCAGCAGCCCTTCCACCGGGGAGCTGTTTTTT CASSPSTGELFF . TRBV9 once TRBJ2-2
TGTGCCAGCACCCTAAGGTCCACAGGGACCGGGGAGCTGTTTTTT CASTLRSTGTGELFF . TRBV7-8 . TRBJ2-2
TGTGCCAGCAGGAACATAGCTACTAATACCTACGAGCAGTACTTC CASRNIATNTYEQYF . TRBV27 . TRBJ2-7
TGTGCCAGCAGCTTCGGGCGGGAGTTCTACAATGAGCAGTTCTTC CASSFGREFYNEQFF TRBD2 TRBV5-4 few TRBJ2-1
TGTGCCAGCAGTTTATCTTCTGAAGCTTTCTTT CASSLSSEAFF . TRBV12-3/TRBV12-4 . TRBJ1-1
TGTGCCAGCAGCTTGGAGGGGGCCCACTACAATGAGCAGTTCTTC CASSLEGAHYNEQFF TRBD1 TRBV5-5 . TRBJ2-1
TGTGCCAGCAGCTCCCAGGGGGCGCTCGGTGAGCAGTTCTTC CASSSQGALGEQFF TRBD1 TRBV11-2 . TRBJ2-1
TGTGCCACCAAAACGGACAGGGGAAGTCAGCCCCAGCATTTT CATKTDRGSQPQHF . TRBV21-1 . TRBJ1-5
TGCGCCAGCAAACTAGCGGGAGGAGATACGCAGTATTTT CASKLAGGDTQYF TRBD2 TRBV5-1 . TRBJ2-3
TGCGCCAGCAGCTTAAGCTTCGTGACAGGGGCCCCTGGGGCCAACGTCCTGACTTTC CASSLSFVTGAPGANVLTF TRBD1 TRBV5-1 . TRBJ2-6
TGTGCCAGCTCACCGGCACAGGGGGCGGAAAAACTGTTTTTT CASSPAQGAEKLFF TRBD1 TRBV18 few TRBJ1-4